A selection of T cell receptor beta chains follows, all from one sample in a study of T-cell reconstitution after alpha-beta-depleted transplantation in children. TCRdb recomputed calls from the PCR reads with MiXCR, one row per CDR3 protein. The sample records a few hundred thousand distinct CDR3 sequences, about a fifth being singletons. Specimen: PBMCs from the stem cell graft donor, collected from the stem cell graft. The source of these receptors is a human donor who donated a stem cell graft to a child with acute myeloid leukemia. CDR3s include the opening cysteine and the closing phenylalanine or tryptophan. The order of the fields is V gene, J gene, D gene, clone size, CDR3 protein, CDR3 DNA. D genes are given only for firm matches. The size field is filled for only some rows; it gives once, few, many or a size class.

>TRBV2|TRBJ2-7|-|few
CASGTDYEQYF
TGTGCCAGTGGGACCGACTACGAGCAGTACTTC
>TRBV2|TRBJ1-5|-|-
CASSESNPSQPQHF
TGTGCCAGCAGTGAATCCAACCCCAGCCAGCCCCAGCATTTT
>TRBV19|TRBJ2-7|TRBD1|-
CASSQGTGARYEQYF
TGTGCCAGTAGTCAGGGGACAGGGGCACGCTACGAGCAGTACTTC
>TRBV25-1|TRBJ2-7|TRBD1|few
CASSEKERDSLYEQYF
TGTGCCAGCAGTGAAAAAGAACGGGACAGTCTATACGAGCAGTACTTC
>TRBV12-3/TRBV12-4|TRBJ2-6|-|few
CASSPGTLGRGANVLTF
TGTGCCAGCAGTCCCGGGACCCTAGGACGTGGGGCCAACGTCCTGACTTTC
>TRBV10-3|TRBJ2-1|-|few
CAISDRMYNEQFF
TGTGCCATCAGTGATCGGATGTACAATGAGCAGTTCTTC
>TRBV2|TRBJ1-5|-|-
CASVGQHNQPQHF
TGTGCCAGCGTGGGGCAGCACAATCAGCCCCAGCATTTT
>TRBV29-1|TRBJ1-2|-|-
CSVPGGRGYTF
TGCAGCGTCCCGGGGGGTAGGGGCTACACCTTC
>TRBV7-3|TRBJ1-1|-|many
CASSPGTTAGAFF
TGTGCCAGCAGCCCTGGGACCACGGCTGGAGCTTTCTTT
>TRBV20-1|TRBJ2-5|TRBD2|few
CSAYGTSGRVFQETQYF
TGCAGTGCGTACGGGACTAGCGGGAGGGTCTTCCAAGAGACCCAGTACTTC
>TRBV20-1|TRBJ1-6|-|many
CSARDSTGVRYNSPLHF
TGCAGTGCTAGAGATTCAACGGGGGTTCGGTATAATTCACCCCTCCACTTT
>TRBV5-1|TRBJ2-1|-|-
CASSFFAGHRTYNEQFF
TGCGCCAGCAGCTTTTTCGCCGGGCACAGGACCTACAATGAGCAGTTCTTC
>TRBV5-1|TRBJ2-7|-|many
CASSSTSGSYEQYF
TGCGCCAGCAGCTCAACCAGCGGATCCTACGAGCAGTACTTC
>TRBV28|TRBJ2-7|TRBD2|few
CASRTSGAVGEQYF
TGTGCCAGTAGGACTAGCGGAGCTGTTGGAGAGCAGTACTTC
>TRBV28|TRBJ2-7|TRBD2|-
CASSPSGRLEQYF
TGTGCCAGCAGTCCTAGCGGGAGGCTCGAGCAGTACTTC
>TRBV29-1|TRBJ2-1|-|few
CSVEGKGTAMDDEQFF
TGCAGCGTTGAAGGCAAGGGAACGGCTATGGACGATGAGCAGTTCTTC
>TRBV29-1|TRBJ2-3|TRBD2|-
CSVEGTSDTDTQYF
TGCAGCGTTGAGGGGACTAGCGACACAGATACGCAGTATTTT
>TRBV27|TRBJ1-5|TRBD1|-
CASSEAGQTMRKANQPQHF
TGTGCCAGCAGTGAGGCGGGACAGACGATGAGGAAAGCAAATCAGCCCCAGCATTTT
>TRBV12-3/TRBV12-4|TRBJ2-7|-|many
CASRKGNYEQYF
TGTGCCAGCAGAAAAGGGAACTACGAGCAGTACTTC
>TRBV20-1|TRBJ2-5|-|-
CSAPGTQETQYF
TGCAGTGCCCCCGGGACACAAGAGACCCAGTACTTC
>TRBV3-1|TRBJ2-5|-|-
CASSQEGGELGETQYF
TGTGCCAGCAGCCAAGAAGGTGGGGAACTAGGAGAGACCCAGTACTTC
>TRBV2|TRBJ2-5|TRBD1|-
CASKRDSYQETQYF
TGTGCCAGCAAAAGGGACAGCTACCAAGAGACCCAGTACTTC
>TRBV11-3|TRBJ2-1|TRBD2|-
CASSLRSGSRFNEQFF
TGTGCCAGCAGCTTACGGAGCGGGAGTCGGTTCAATGAGCAGTTCTTC
>TRBV20-1|TRBJ2-3|TRBD2|many
CSASAGTSFSADTQYF
TGCAGTGCTTCCGCCGGGACTAGCTTTTCGGCAGATACGCAGTATTTT
>TRBV29-1|TRBJ2-2|-|-
CSVEDSGGELFF
TGCAGCGTTGAAGACTCGGGCGGGGAGCTGTTTTTT
>TRBV28|TRBJ1-1|TRBD1|-
CASRPWDRELGTEAFF
TGTGCCAGCAGGCCATGGGACAGGGAGTTGGGCACTGAAGCTTTCTTT
>TRBV24-1|TRBJ2-1|TRBD1|-
CATSDLDRANYNEQFF
TGTGCCACCAGTGATTTGGACAGGGCGAACTACAATGAGCAGTTCTTC
>TRBV10-3|TRBJ1-3|-|few
CATHPTSSGNTIYF
TGTGCCACACATCCTACGTCGTCTGGAAACACCATATATTTT
>TRBV20-1|TRBJ2-7|TRBD1|many
CSARPGQDSYEQYF
TGCAGTGCTAGACCAGGACAGGACTCCTACGAGCAGTACTTC
>TRBV10-3|TRBJ1-1|TRBD1|-
CAIRGQGTAFF
TGTGCCATCAGGGGACAGGGGACGGCTTTCTTT
>TRBV12-3/TRBV12-4|TRBJ2-7|TRBD2|few
CASSRGAGGEQYF
TGTGCCAGCAGTCGGGGGGCGGGAGGCGAGCAGTACTTC
>TRBV7-6|TRBJ2-1|TRBD1|-
CASGDRGTYNEQFF
TGTGCCAGCGGGGACAGGGGCACCTACAATGAGCAGTTCTTC
>TRBV29-1|TRBJ1-1|-|-
CSVSVDIGTEAFF
TGCAGCGTCTCCGTGGACATCGGCACTGAAGCTTTCTTT